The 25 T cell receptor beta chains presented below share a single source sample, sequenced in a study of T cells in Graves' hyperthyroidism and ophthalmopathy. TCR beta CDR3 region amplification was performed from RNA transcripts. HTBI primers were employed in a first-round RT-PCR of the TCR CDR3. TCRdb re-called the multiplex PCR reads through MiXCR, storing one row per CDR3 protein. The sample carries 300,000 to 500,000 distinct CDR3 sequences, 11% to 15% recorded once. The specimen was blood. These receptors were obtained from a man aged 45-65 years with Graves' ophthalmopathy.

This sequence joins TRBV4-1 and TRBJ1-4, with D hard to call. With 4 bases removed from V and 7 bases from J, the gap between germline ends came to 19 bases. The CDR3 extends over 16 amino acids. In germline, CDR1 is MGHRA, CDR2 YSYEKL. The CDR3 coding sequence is TGCGCCAGCAGCCGGACTAGTAATTCCGGAGGTGAAAAACTGTTTTTT. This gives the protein CASSRTSNSGGEKLFF.

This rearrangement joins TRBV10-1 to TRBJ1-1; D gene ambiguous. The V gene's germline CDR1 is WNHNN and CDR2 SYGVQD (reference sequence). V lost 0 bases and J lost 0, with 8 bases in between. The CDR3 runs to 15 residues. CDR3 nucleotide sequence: TGCGCCAGCAGTGAGTCTTCACTCTTGAACACTGAAGCTTTCTTT. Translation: CASSESSLLNTEAFF.

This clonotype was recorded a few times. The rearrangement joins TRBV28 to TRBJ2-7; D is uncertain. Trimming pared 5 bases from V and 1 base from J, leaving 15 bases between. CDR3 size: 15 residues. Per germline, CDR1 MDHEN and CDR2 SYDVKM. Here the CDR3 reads CASSPPLLFSYEQYF. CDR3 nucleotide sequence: TGTGCCAGCAGTCCCCCCCTACTTTTTTCCTACGAGCAGTACTTC.

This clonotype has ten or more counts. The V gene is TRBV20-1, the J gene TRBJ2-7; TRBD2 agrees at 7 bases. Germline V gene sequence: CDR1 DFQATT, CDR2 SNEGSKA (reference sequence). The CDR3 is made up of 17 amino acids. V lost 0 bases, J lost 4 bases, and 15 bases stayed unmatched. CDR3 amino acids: CSARDPGPTSPKYEQYF. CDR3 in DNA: TGCAGTGCTAGAGATCCCGGGCCGACTAGCCCCAAATACGAGCAGTACTTC.

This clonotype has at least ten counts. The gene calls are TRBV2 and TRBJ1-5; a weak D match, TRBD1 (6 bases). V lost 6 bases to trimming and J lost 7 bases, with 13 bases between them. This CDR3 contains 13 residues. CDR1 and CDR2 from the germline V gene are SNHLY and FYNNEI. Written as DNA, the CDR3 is TGTGCCAGCAGGGGAGGAGGGGGGCAGCCCCAGCATTTT. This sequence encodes CASRGGGGQPQHF. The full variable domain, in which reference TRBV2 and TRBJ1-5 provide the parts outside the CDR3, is EPEVTQTPSHQVTQMGQEVILRCVPISNHLYFYWYRQILGQKVEFLVSFYNNEISEKSEIFDDQFSVERPDGSNFTLKIRSTKLEDSAMYFCASRGGGGQPQHFGDGTRLSIL.

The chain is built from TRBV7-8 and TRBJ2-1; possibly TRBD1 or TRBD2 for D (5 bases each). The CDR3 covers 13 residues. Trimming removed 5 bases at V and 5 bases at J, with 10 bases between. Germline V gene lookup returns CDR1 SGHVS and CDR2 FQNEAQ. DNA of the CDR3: TGTGCCAGCAGCCGGGACGGGAACAATGAGCAGTTCTTC. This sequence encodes CASSRDGNNEQFF.

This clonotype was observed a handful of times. The CDR3 DNA sequence: TGTGCCAGCAGTGAACCCCGCGCTAGCGGGAGGGAGACCCAGTACTTC. This gives the protein CASSEPRASGRETQYF. The rearrangement uses TRBV25-1 and TRBJ2-5, with TRBD2 matching over 11 bases. CDR3 length equals 16 residues. Germline lookup yields CDR1 MGHDK and CDR2 SYGVNS. The ends lost 2 bases at V and 5 bases at J; junction bases unmatched: 7.

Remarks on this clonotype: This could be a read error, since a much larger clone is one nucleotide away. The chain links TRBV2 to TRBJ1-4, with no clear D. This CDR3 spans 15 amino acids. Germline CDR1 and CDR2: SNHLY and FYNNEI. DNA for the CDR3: TGTGTCAGCAGTACCAGCGGGGCAACTAATGAAAAACTGTTTTTT. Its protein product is CVSSTSGATNEKLFF.

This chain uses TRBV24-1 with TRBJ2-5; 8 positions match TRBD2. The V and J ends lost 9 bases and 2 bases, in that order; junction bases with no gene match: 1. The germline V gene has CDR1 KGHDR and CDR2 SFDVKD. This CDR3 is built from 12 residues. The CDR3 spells CATGGRQETQYF. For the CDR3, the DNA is TGTGCCACCGGCGGGAGGCAAGAGACCCAGTACTTC.

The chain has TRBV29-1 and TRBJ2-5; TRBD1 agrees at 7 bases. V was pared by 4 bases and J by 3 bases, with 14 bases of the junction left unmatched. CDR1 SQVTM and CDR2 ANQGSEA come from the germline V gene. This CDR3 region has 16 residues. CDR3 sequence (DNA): TGCAGCGTTGTTAAGTTTGGGGGACAGTATAAAGAGACCCAGTACTTC. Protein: CSVVKFGGQYKETQYF.

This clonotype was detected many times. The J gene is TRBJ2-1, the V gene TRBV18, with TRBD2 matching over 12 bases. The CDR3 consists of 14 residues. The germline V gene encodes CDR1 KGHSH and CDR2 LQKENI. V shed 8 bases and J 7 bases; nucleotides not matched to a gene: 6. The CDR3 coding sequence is TGTGCCAGCGATACGCTAGCGGGAGGGAATGAGCAGTTCTTC. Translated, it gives CASDTLAGGNEQFF.

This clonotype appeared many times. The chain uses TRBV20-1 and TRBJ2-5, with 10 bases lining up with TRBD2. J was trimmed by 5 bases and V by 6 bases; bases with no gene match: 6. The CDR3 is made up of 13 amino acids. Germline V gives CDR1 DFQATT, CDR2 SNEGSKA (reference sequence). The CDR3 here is CSASSGRGETQYF. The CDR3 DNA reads TGCAGTGCCTCCAGCGGGAGGGGGGAGACCCAGTACTTC.

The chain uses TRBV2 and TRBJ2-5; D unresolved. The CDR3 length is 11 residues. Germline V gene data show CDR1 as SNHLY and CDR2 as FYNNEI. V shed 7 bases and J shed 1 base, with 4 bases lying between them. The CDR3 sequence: CASTVQETQYF. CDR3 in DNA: TGTGCCAGCACCGTCCAAGAGACCCAGTACTTC.

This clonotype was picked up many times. CDR3 nucleotide sequence: TGCGCCAGCAGCTTGGCGGAGTTTCGTGGCAATCAGCCCCAGCATTTT. Its translation is CASSLAEFRGNQPQHF. The chain combines TRBV5-1 with TRBJ1-5; no definite D call. Trimming removed 0 bases at V and 2 bases at J, with 12 bases between. The CDR3 covers 16 residues. Germline CDR1 SGHRS, CDR2 YFSETQ.

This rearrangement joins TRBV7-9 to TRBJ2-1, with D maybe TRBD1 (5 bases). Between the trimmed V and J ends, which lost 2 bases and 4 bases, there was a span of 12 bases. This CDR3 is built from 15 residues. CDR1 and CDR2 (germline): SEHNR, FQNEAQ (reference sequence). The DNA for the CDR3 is TGTGCCAGCAGCTTAAGGGGATTGGAATACAATGAGCAGTTCTTC. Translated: CASSLRGLEYNEQFF.

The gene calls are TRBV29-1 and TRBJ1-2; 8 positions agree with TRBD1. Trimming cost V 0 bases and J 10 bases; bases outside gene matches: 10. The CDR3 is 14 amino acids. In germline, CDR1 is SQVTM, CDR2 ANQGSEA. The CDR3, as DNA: TGCAGCGTTGAAGACCAAGGACAGGGCCTTATCTACACCTTC. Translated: CSVEDQGQGLIYTF.

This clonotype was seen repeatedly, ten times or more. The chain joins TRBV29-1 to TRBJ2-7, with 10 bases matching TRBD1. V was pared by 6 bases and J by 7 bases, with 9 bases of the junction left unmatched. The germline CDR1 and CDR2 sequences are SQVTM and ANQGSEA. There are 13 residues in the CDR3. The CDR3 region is CSVGRQGAGEQYF. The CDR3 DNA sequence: TGCAGCGTCGGGAGACAGGGGGCGGGAGAGCAGTACTTC.

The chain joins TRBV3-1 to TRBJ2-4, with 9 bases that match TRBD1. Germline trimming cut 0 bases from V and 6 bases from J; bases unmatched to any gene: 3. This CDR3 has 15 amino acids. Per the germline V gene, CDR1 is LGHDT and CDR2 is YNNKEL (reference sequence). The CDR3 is CASSQEGQGSNIQYF. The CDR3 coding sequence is TGTGCCAGCAGCCAAGAAGGACAGGGGTCAAACATTCAGTACTTC.

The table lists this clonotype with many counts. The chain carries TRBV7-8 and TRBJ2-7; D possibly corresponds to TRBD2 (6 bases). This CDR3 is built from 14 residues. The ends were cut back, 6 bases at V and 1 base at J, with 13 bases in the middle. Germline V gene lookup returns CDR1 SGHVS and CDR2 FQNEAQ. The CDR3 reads CASSDETRSYEQYF. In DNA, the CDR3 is TGTGCCAGCAGTGATGAGACTAGGTCCTACGAGCAGTACTTC.

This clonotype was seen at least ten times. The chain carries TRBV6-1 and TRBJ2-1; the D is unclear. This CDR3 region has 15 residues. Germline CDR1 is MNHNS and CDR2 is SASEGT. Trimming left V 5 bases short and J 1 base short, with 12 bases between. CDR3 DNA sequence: TGTGCCAGCAGTCCGATGATGGGGTCCTACAATGAGCAGTTCTTC. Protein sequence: CASSPMMGSYNEQFF.

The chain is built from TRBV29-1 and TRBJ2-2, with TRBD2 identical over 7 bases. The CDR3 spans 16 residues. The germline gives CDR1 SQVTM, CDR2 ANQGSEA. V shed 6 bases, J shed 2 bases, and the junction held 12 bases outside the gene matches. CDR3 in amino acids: CSVSGTTLGNTGELFF. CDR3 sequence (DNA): TGCAGCGTCTCGGGGACTACCCTTGGTAACACCGGGGAGCTGTTTTTT.

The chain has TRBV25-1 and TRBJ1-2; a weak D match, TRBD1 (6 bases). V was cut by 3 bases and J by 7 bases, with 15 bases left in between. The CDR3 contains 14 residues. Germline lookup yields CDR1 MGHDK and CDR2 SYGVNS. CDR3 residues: CASSDDRRFGGYTF. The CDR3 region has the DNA TGTGCCAGCAGTGATGACAGGAGATTCGGTGGCTACACCTTC.

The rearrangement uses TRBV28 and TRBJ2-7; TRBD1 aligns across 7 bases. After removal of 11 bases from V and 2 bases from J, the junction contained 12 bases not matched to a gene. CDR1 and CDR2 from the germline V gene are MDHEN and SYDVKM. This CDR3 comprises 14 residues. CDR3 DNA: TGTGCCTGCTCCTCACCCGGGACAGCCTACGAGCAGTACTTC. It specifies CACSSPGTAYEQYF.

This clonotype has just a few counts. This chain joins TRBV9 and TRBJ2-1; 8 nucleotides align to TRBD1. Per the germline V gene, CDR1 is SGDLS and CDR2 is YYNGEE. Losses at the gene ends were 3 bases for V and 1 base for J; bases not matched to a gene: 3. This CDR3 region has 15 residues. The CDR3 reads CASSARQGSYNEQFF. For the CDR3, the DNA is TGTGCCAGCAGCGCCCGACAGGGGTCCTACAATGAGCAGTTCTTC.

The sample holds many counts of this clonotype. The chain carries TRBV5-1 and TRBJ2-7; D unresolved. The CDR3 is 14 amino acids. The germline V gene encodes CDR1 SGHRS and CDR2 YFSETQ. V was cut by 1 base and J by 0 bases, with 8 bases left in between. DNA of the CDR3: TGCGCCAGCAGCTTGACAGCAATCTCCTACGAGCAGTACTTC. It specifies CASSLTAISYEQYF.